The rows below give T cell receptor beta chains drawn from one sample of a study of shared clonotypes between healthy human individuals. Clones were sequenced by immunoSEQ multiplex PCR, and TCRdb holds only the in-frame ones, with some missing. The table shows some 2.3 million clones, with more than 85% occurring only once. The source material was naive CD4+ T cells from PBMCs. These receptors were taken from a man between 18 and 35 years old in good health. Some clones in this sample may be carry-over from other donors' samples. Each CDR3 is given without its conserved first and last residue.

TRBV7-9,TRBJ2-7,ASSLSAYEQY
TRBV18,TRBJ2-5,ASSPLGGYQETQY
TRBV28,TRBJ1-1,ASSLPWTGATEAF
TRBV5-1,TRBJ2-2,ASRLYSPNTGELF
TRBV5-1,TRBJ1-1,ASSFRVNTEAF
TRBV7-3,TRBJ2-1,ASSGGTRLYNEQF
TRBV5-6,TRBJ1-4,ASNSWGGEEKLF
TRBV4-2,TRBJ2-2,ASSQDIAGGPRTGELF
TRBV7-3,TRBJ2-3,ASSLTANHYLAGGPDRSTDTQY
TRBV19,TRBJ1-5,ASSPTGGGQPQH